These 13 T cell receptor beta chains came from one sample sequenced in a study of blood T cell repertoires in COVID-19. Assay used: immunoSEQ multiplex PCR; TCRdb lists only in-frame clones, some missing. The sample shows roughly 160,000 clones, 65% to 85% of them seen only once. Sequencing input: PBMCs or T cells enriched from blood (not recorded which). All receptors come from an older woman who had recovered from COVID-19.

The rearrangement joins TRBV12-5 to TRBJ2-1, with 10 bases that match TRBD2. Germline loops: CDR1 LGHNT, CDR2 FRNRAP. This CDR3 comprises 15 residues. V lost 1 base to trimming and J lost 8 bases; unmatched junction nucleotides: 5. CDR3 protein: CASGLGSLAGDEQFF. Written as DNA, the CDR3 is TGTGCTAGTGGTTTGGGGTCTCTAGCGGGGGATGAGCAGTTCTTC.

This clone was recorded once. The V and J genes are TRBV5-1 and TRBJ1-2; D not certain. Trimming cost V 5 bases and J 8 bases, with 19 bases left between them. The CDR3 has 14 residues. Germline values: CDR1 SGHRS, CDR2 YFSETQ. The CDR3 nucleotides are TGCGCCAGCAGTCCGCTCGTTCGGGAACCGGGCTACACCTTC. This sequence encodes CASSPLVREPGYTF.

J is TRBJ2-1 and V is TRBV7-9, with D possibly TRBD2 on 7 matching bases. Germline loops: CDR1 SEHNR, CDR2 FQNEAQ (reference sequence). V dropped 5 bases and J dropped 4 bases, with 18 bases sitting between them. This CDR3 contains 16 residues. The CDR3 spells CASSPWGGRIYNEQFF. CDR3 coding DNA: TGTGCCAGCAGCCCGTGGGGGGGCCGGATTTACAATGAGCAGTTCTTC.

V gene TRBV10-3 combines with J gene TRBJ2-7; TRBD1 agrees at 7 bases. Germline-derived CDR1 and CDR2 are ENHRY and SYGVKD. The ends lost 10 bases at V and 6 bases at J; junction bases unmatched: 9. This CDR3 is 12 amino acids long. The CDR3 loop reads CANRDSQGEQYF. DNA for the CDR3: TGTGCCAACCGGGACAGCCAGGGCGAGCAGTACTTC.

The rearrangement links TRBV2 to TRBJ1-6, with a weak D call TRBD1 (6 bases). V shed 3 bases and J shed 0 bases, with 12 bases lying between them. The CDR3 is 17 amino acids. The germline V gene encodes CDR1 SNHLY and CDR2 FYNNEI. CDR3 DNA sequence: TGTGCCAGCAGTGACATTGACAGGTCCTCCTATAATTCACCCCTCCACTTT. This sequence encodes CASSDIDRSSYNSPLHF. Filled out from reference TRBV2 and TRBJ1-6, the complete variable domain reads EPEVTQTPSHQVTQMGQEVILRCVPISNHLYFYWYRQILGQKVEFLVSFYNNEISEKSEIFDDQFSVERPDGSNFTLKIRSTKLEDSAMYFCASSDIDRSSYNSPLHFGNGTRLTVT.

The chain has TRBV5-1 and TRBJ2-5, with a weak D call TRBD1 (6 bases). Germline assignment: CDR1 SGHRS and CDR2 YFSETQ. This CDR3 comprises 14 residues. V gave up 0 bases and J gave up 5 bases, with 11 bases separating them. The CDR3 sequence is CASSLARGGETQYF. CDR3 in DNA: TGCGCCAGCAGCTTGGCCAGGGGTGGGGAGACCCAGTACTTC. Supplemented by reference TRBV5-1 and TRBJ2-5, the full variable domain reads KAGVTQTPRYLIKTRGQQVTLSCSPISGHRSVSWYQQTPGQGLQFLFEYFSETQRNKGNFPGRFSGRQFSNSRSEMNVSTLELGDSALYLCASSLARGGETQYFGPGTRLLVL.

In DNA form, the CDR3 reads TGTGCCAGCAGTTTATTTTTTCGGGACAGGGCCGGCTACACCTTC. It encodes CASSLFFRDRAGYTF. The genes are TRBV27 and TRBJ1-2, with 9 bases lining up with TRBD1. The trim removed 1 base at V and 8 bases at J, leaving 8 bases unmatched. Germline CDR1 is MNHEY and CDR2 is SMNVEV (reference sequence). CDR3 length: 15 amino acids.

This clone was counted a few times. As DNA, the CDR3 is TGCAGTGCTAGTGAGGGGCTTGGGAACACTGAAGCTTTCTTT. This gives the protein CSASEGLGNTEAFF. The chain uses TRBV20-1 and TRBJ1-1; D might be TRBD1 (5 bases). CDR1 and CDR2 (germline): DFQATT, SNEGSKA (reference sequence). Trimming cost V 3 bases and J 1 base, with 12 bases left between them. The CDR3 sequence is 14 residues long.

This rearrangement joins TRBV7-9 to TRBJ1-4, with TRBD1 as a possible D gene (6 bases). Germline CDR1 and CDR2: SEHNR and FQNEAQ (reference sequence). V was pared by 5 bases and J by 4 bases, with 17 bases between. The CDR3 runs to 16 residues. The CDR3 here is CASSTIRTGINEKLFF. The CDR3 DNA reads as TGTGCCAGCAGCACCATCCGCACAGGGATTAATGAAAAACTGTTTTTT. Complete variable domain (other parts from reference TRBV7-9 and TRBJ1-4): DTGVSQNPRHKITKRGQNVTFRCDPISEHNRLYWYRQTLGQGPEFLTYFQNEAQLEKSRLLSDRFSAERPKGSFSTLEIQRTEQGDSAMYLCASSTIRTGINEKLFFGSGTQLSVL.

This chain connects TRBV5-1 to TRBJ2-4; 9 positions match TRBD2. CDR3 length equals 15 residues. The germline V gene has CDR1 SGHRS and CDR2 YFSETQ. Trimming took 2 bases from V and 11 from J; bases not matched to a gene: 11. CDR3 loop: CASSLAGGTESFQYF. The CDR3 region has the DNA TGCGCCAGCAGCTTAGCGGGGGGTACGGAAAGCTTTCAGTACTTC.

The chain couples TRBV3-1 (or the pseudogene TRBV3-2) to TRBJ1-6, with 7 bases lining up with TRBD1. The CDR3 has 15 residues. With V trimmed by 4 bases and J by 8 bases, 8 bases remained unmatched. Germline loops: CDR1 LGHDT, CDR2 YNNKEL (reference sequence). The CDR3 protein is CASSRDRGGDSPLHF. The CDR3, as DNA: TGTGCCAGCAGCCGGGACAGAGGAGGGGATTCACCCCTCCACTTT.

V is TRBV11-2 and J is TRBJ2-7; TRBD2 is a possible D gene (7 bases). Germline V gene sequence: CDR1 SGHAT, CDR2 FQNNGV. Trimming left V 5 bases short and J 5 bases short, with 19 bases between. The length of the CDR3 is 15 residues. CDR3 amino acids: CASSQLGGRRDEQYF. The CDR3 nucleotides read TGTGCCAGCAGCCAATTGGGGGGGCGGAGGGACGAGCAGTACTTC.

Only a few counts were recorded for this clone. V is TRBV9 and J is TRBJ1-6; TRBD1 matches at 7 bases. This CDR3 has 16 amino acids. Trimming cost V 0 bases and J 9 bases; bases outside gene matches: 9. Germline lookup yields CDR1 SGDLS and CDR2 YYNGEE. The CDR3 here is CASSVEWDSSSSPLHF. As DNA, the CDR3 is TGTGCCAGCAGCGTAGAGTGGGACAGTTCTTCTTCACCCCTCCACTTT. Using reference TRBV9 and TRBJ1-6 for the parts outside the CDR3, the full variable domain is DSGVTQTPKHLITATGQRVTLRCSPRSGDLSVYWYQQSLDQGLQFLIQYYNGEERAKGNILERFSAQQFPDLHSELNLSSLELGDSALYFCASSVEWDSSSSPLHFGNGTRLTVT.